One and the same sample provided the 16 T cell receptor beta chains below, sequenced in a study of T cells in women clearing cervical HPV infection. Sequencing used immunoSEQ multiplex PCR; TCRdb keeps in-frame clones, though not all of them. This repertoire includes 40,000 or so clones. The sample consisted of blood buffy coat. Receptors were obtained from a woman aged 18 to 69 with a cervical HPV16 infection that either progressed to CIN3+ or cleared (not recorded which).

Concerning this clone itself: Read coverage stops 3 residues before the CDR3 terminus; the germline J gene supplies the remainder. The chain combines TRBV7-7 with TRBJ2-5, with 7 positions matching TRBD2. CDR1 is SSHAT, CDR2 FNYEAQ, per germline (reference sequence). This CDR3 spans 15 amino acids. Trimming took 5 bases from V and 2 from J; bases not matched to a gene: 8. CDR3 sequence: CASSPSWGGQETQYF. The covered CDR3 bases are TGTGCCAGCAGCCCCTCGTGGGGGGGTCAAGAGACC.

Remarks on this clone: The sequence runs out 3 residues before the end of the CDR3; the remainder is reconstructed from the germline J gene. The chain carries TRBV7-9 and TRBJ2-2, with D possibly being TRBD1 (6 bases). The CDR3 length is 14 residues. Germline assignment: CDR1 SEHNR and CDR2 FQNEAQ (reference sequence). Trimming took off 10 bases at V and 2 bases at J, with 14 bases between the two ends. Incomplete CDR3 DNA: TGTGCCACGGGGAACAGGGTAAACACCGGGGAG. As protein: CATGNRVNTGE. The CDR3, in full, reads CATGNRVNTGELFF.

Concerning this clone itself: The missing CDR3 end, 3 residues past where the read stops, is filled in from the germline J gene. The J gene is TRBJ2-1, the V gene TRBV6-4; D unclear. Germline CDR1 reads MRHNA; CDR2 reads SNTAGT. The V gene lost 4 bases and the J gene lost 4 bases, with 8 bases spanning the gap. CDR3 length: 13 amino acids. The CDR3 bases that were read are TGTGCCAGCAGTGTAGGGCCGTACAATGAG. This gives the protein CASSVGPYNE. The whole CDR3 sequence is CASSVGPYNEQFF.

For this clone: The DNA ends 3 residues before the CDR3 does, and the rest of the CDR3 is filled in from the germline J gene. The chain recombines TRBV6-2 or TRBV6-3 with TRBJ2-2, with a possible D match to TRBD1 (5 bases). The length of the CDR3 is 14 residues. The germline V gene has CDR1 MNHEY and CDR2 SVGEGT. The sequenced part of the CDR3 DNA is TGTGCCAGCAGCTATTCCTCTGGGGCCAACGTG. Translated: CASSYSSGANV. In full, the CDR3 reads CASSYSSGANVLFF.

Concerning this clone itself: Read coverage stops 3 residues before the CDR3 terminus; the germline J gene supplies the remainder. V usage is TRBV4-1 and J usage is TRBJ2-3, with TRBD1 matching 10 bases. The CDR3 contains 18 residues. The germline V gene encodes CDR1 MGHRA and CDR2 YSYEKL. The V gene end was trimmed by 0 bases and the J gene end by 3 bases; junction bases not matched to a gene: 9. The CDR3 DNA, read in part, is TGCGCCAGCAGCCAAGATCCGGGACAGGGGAGTAGAACAGATACG. This codes for CASSQDPGQGSRTDT. The CDR3 in full is CASSQDPGQGSRTDTQYF.

A note on this clone: The read finishes 3 residues shy of the CDR3 end, and the germline J gene is used to complete it. This chain joins TRBV24-1 and TRBJ1-2; 11 bases agree with TRBD1. Germline values: CDR1 KGHDR, CDR2 SFDVKD. The V gene end was trimmed by 3 bases and the J gene end by 7 bases; junction bases not matched to a gene: 9. This CDR3 is built from 16 residues. This CDR3 reads CATSDLGTGGLGGYTF. The CDR3 DNA, read in part, is TGTGCCACCAGTGATCTAGGGACAGGGGGACTAGGTGGC.

As for this clone: The CDR3 extends 3 residues past the end of the read, so its final part is completed from the germline J gene. Other DNA sequences in this sample translate to the same CDR3. V usage is TRBV5-1 and J usage is TRBJ1-3, with 7 bases aligning to TRBD1. CDR1 and CDR2 (germline): SGHRS, YFSETQ. This CDR3 has 16 amino acids. Here the CDR3 reads CASSSRDSRMGGTIYF. CDR3 DNA (partial): TGCGCCAGCAGCTCGCGGGACAGCCGAATGGGAGGCACT. Full variable domain (rest looked up from reference TRBV5-1 and TRBJ1-3): KAGVTQTPRYLIKTRGQQVTLSCSPISGHRSVSWYQQTPGQGLQFLFEYFSETQRNKGNFPGRFSGRQFSNSRSEMNVSTLELGDSALYLCASSSRDSRMGGTIYFGEGSWLTVV.

On this clone itself: The observed sequence ends 3 residues before the CDR3 terminus, with the missing tail filled in from the germline J gene. V usage is TRBV2 and J usage is TRBJ1-2, with unresolved D. Per the germline V gene, CDR1 is SNHLY and CDR2 is FYNNEI. This CDR3 has 14 amino acids. Incomplete CDR3 DNA: TGTGCCAGCAGTGAAGCGGAGGCCGCGGGTACC. Protein sequence: CASSEAEAAGT. In full, the CDR3 reads CASSEAEAAGTYTF.

Details on this clone: The CDR3 end falls 3 residues outside the read, so it is completed with the germline J gene. The V and J genes are TRBV30 and TRBJ1-2; TRBD1 is a possible D gene (6 bases). V gave up 3 bases and J gave up 4 bases, with 15 bases separating them. This CDR3 contains 14 residues. Germline V gene data show CDR1 as GTSNPN and CDR2 as SVGIG (reference sequence). CDR3 protein: CAWRVAGVTYGYTF. The CDR3 bases that were read are TGTGCCTGGAGAGTTGCAGGGGTGACCTATGGC.

In the case of this clone: The read stops 3 residues short of the end of the CDR3; the missing end is completed from the germline J gene. The chain is built from TRBV6-2 or TRBV6-3 and TRBJ1-2, with D possibly being TRBD1 (6 bases). CDR1 and CDR2 from the germline V gene are MNHEY and SVGEGT. The CDR3 has 14 amino acids. The sequenced CDR3 bases are TGTGCCAGCAGGCCACAGGGATTGTCGGAGGGC. Translation gives CASRPQGLSEG. The entire CDR3 protein is CASRPQGLSEGYTF.

Here the CDR3 reads CASSQGLAGEGTQYF. The CDR3 DNA, read in part, is TGTGCCAGCAGCCAGGGACTAGCGGGAGAGGGGACC. This chain connects TRBV7-2 to TRBJ2-5; TRBD2 matches 14 bases. The read is 3 residues too short to cover the CDR3 end, so that end is filled in from the germline J gene. Germline-derived CDR1 and CDR2 are SGHTA and FQGNSA. The CDR3 is 15 amino acids. The V and J ends lost 5 bases and 7 bases, in that order; junction bases with no gene match: 6.

In the case of this clone: The CDR3 end is not reached by the read, which stops 3 residues before it; the germline J gene fills it in. The gene calls are TRBV5-5 and TRBJ1-2; D perhaps matches TRBD1 (6 bases). Germline assignment: CDR1 SGHKS and CDR2 YYEKEE (reference sequence). Trimming shortened V by 5 bases and J by 0 bases, and 11 bases separated the two germline ends. This CDR3 spans 14 amino acids. The sequenced CDR3 bases are TGTGCCAGCAGTTATGGACAGTCTAACTATGGC. Its translation: CASSYGQSNYG. The CDR3 in its entirety is CASSYGQSNYGYTF.

For this clone: Read coverage stops 3 residues before the CDR3 terminus; the germline J gene supplies the remainder. The chain carries TRBV19 and TRBJ1-2, with D uncertain. The germline gives CDR1 LNHDA, CDR2 SQIVND (reference sequence). V was trimmed by 7 bases and J by 3 bases, leaving 21 bases between them. This CDR3 has 16 residues. The CDR3 protein is CASNSRARGLDYGYTF. CDR3 DNA, as far as it was read: TGTGCCAGTAATTCTCGCGCCAGAGGGTTAGACTATGGC.

Regarding this clone: The CDR3 end falls 3 residues outside the read, so it is completed with the germline J gene. The rearrangement uses TRBV7-9 and TRBJ2-3; 9 bases match TRBD1. This CDR3 is 14 amino acids long. Germline values: CDR1 SEHNR, CDR2 FQNEAQ (reference sequence). The CDR3 protein is CASSLRTGVETQYF. The DNA read from the CDR3 is TGTGCCAGCAGCTTACGGACAGGGGTCGAGACG.

Concerning this clone: The CDR3 is cut off 3 residues early in the read; its end comes from the germline J gene. The chain couples TRBV19 to TRBJ2-3; 7 bases are a match to TRBD1. The V and J ends lost 2 bases and 6 bases, in that order; junction bases with no gene match: 2. Germline lookup yields CDR1 LNHDA and CDR2 SQIVND (reference sequence). CDR3 length: 13 amino acids. CDR3 residues: CASSITGADTQYF. The CDR3 DNA, read in part, is TGTGCCAGTAGTATAACAGGGGCGGATACG. The full variable domain, rest sourced from reference TRBV19 and TRBJ2-3, is DGGITQSPKYLFRKEGQNVTLSCEQNLNHDAMYWYRQDPGQGLRLIYYSQIVNDFQKGDIAEGYSVSREKKESFPLTVTSAQKNPTAFYLCASSITGADTQYFGPGTRLTVL.

Points on this clone: The CDR3 goes on 3 residues after the read ends, and that part is filled in from the germline J gene. The chain couples TRBV11-2 to TRBJ1-1; 7 bases are shared with TRBD1. V shed 8 bases and J 1 base; nucleotides not matched to a gene: 7. The V gene's germline CDR1 is SGHAT and CDR2 FQNNGV. The CDR3 loop spans 14 amino acids. The sequenced CDR3 bases are TGTGCCAGCTTGAAGGACAGGACGAACACTGAA. Translating gives CASLKDRTNTE. The full CDR3 sequence reads CASLKDRTNTEAFF.